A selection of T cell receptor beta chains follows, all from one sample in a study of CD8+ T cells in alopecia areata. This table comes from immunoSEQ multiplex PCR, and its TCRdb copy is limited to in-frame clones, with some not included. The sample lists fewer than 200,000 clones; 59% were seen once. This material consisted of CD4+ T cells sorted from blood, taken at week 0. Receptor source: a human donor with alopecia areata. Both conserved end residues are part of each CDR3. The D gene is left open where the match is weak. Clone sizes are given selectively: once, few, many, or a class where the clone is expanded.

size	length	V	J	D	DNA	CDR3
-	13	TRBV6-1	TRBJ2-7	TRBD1	TGTGCCAGCAGCCTGACAGGGCACTACGAGCAGTACTTC	CASSLTGHYEQYF
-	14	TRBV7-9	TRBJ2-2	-	TGTGCCAGCAGCTCCTGGACTGCCGGCGGGGAGCTGTTTTTT	CASSSWTAGGELFF
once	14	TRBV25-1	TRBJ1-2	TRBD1	TGTGCCAGCAGTGATCCCTGGACAGGGAGTGGCTACACCTTC	CASSDPWTGSGYTF
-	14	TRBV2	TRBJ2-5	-	TGTGCCAGCAGTATTGAGGTGGACCAAGAGACCCAGTACTTC	CASSIEVDQETQYF
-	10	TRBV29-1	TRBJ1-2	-	TGCAGCGTTGAAAACTATGGCTACACCTTC	CSVENYGYTF
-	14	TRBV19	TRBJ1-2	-	TGTGCCAGTAGTATATGGGGGACGGATTATGGCTACACCTTC	CASSIWGTDYGYTF
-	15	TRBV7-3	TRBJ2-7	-	TGTGCCAGCAGCCCGGGTACAGGCAAAACCTACGAGCAGTACTTC	CASSPGTGKTYEQYF
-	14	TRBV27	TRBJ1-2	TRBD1	TGTGCCAGCAGGGTGACAGGGGGAGGTCTTGGCTACACCTTC	CASRVTGGGLGYTF
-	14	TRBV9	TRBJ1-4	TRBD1	TGTGCCAGCAGCGCGGGACAGAAGAATGAAAAACTGTTTTTT	CASSAGQKNEKLFF
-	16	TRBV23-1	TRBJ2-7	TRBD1	TGCGCCAGCAGTCAATTTTGTAGCGAGGGGGCCAACGAGCAGTACTTC	CASSQFCSEGANEQYF
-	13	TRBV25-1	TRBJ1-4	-	TGTGCCAGCAGTATGCAGACGGCGAAAAAACTGTTTTTT	CASSMQTAKKLFF
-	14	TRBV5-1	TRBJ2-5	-	TGCGCCAGCAGCTTGGCGAGAGGGGAAGAGACCCAGTACTTC	CASSLARGEETQYF
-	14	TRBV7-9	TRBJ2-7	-	TGTGCCAGCAGCTTAGTGCCCAGCTCCTACGAGCAGTACTTC	CASSLVPSSYEQYF
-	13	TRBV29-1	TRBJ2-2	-	TGCAGCGTAGCCCGGGACCGGATGGGAAATCTGTTTTTT	CSVARDRMGNLFF
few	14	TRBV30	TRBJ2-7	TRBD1	TGTGCCTGGGTCGACAGGGGCAGCTCCTACGAGCAGTACTTC	CAWVDRGSSYEQYF
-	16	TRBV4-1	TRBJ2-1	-	TGCGCCAGCAGGGGAGTGGGGCCGGGAGTCGTGAATGAGCAGTTCTTC	CASRGVGPGVVNEQFF
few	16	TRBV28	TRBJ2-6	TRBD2	TGTGCCAGCAGTTCGGGACTAGCGGTGGGGGCCAACGTCCTGACTTTC	CASSSGLAVGANVLTF
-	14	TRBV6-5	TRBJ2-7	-	TGTGCCAGCAGTTACTCAGACCTCAAGAGCGAGCAGTACTTC	CASSYSDLKSEQYF
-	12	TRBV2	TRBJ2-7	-	TGTGCCAGCAACGACAGGTTTTACGAGCAGTACTTC	CASNDRFYEQYF
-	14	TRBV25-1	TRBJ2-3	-	TGTGCCAGCAGTGAAAGAAGGGGCGAGAATACGCAGTATTTT	CASSERRGENTQYF
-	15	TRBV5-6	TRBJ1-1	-	TGTGCCAGCAGCTTTGCGGGGGGGATCCGCACTGAAGCTTTCTTT	CASSFAGGIRTEAFF
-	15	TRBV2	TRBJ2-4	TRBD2	TGTGCCAGCAGTACTAGCGGTTTAGCCAAAAACATTCAGTACTTC	CASSTSGLAKNIQYF
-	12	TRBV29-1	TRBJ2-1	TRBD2	TGCAGCGTTGAACCTAGCGGGGGGACCCAGTTCTTC	CSVEPSGGTQFF
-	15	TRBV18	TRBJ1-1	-	TGTGCCAGCTCACCATCCCGTGGCGAGAACACTGAAGCTTTCTTT	CASSPSRGENTEAFF
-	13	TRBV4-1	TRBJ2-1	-	TGCGCCAGCAGCCAACCTCTAGGGTATGAGCAGTTCTTC	CASSQPLGYEQFF
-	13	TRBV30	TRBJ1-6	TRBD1	TGTGCCTGGACCGGGACAGGGGCATCACCCCTCCACTTT	CAWTGTGASPLHF
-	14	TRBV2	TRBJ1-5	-	TGTGCCAGCAGTGAAGGGCAGGGACATCAGCCCCAGCATTTT	CASSEGQGHQPQHF
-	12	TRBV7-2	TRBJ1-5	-	TGTGCCAGCAGCTTAGTAAAAGGGGCCCAGCATTTT	CASSLVKGAQHF
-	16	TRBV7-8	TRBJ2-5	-	TGTGCCAGCAGCTTAGCTGGGGCCTGGAACCAAGAGACCCAGTACTTC	CASSLAGAWNQETQYF
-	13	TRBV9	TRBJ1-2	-	TGTGCCAGCAGCGTAGTAGCCAACTATGGCTACACCTTC	CASSVVANYGYTF
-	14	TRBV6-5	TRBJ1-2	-	TGTGCCAGCAGTCCTTTGGGGAGCGACTATGGCTACACCTTC	CASSPLGSDYGYTF
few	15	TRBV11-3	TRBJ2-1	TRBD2	TGTGCCAGCAGCCCCCCCCTGGGACTAGCAAATGAGCAGTTCTTC	CASSPPLGLANEQFF
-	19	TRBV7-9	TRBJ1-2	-	TGTGCCAGCAGCTCCATCGTGGGGAGTCTGAGGAGATGGGTCGATGGCTACACCTTC	CASSSIVGSLRRWVDGYTF
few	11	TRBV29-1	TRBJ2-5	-	TGCAGCGTTGAACCGTCTGAGACCCAGTACTTC	CSVEPSETQYF
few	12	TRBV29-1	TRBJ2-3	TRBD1	TGCAGCGTTGGACAGGGTCCAGATACGCAGTATTTT	CSVGQGPDTQYF
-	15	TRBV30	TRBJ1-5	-	TGTGCCTGGAGGGGGCGCGGGTCAGGAAATCAGCCCCAGCATTTT	CAWRGRGSGNQPQHF
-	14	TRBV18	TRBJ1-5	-	TGTGCCAGCTCACCACGTCAGGTTGACGTAGCCCAGCATTTT	CASSPRQVDVAQHF